This TCR beta chain appears in the sequencing data of a study of blood T cell repertoires in COVID-19. Study details: Italy, Spain and the United States were the sources of the convalescent and acute COVID-19 samples. T cells, B-cell-depleted T cells, or PBMCs supplied cDNA or gDNA.

In the authors' workflow: It was from reference gene primer amplification that nucleated cell counts were estimated. The method was immunoSEQ multiplex PCR; TCRdb's version includes in-frame clones alone and lacks a portion of them. The V and J calls and clone size are taken from that table; D and trimming were inferred from the DNA. The sample carries 200,000 to 250,000 clones, 82% recorded once. The CDR3 is made up of 15 amino acids. The V gene lost 0 bases and the J gene lost 1 base, with 5 bases spanning the gap. CDR1 and CDR2 (germline): SGHRS, YFSETQ. The receptor was isolated from a woman in her forties with acute or convalescent COVID-19. The rearrangement links TRBV5-1 to TRBJ1-6; D not certain. Sequencing used peripheral blood. CDR3 in DNA: TGCGCCAGCAGCTTGGCGGGGTCCTATAATTCACCCCTCCACTTT. Protein: CASSLAGSYNSPLHF.